One T cell receptor beta chain is described in this entry. This sample was included in a study of beta chain features in type 1 diabetes. There are 16 residues in the CDR3. Germline V gene sequence: CDR1 KGHSH, CDR2 LQKENI. With V trimmed by 3 bases and J by 2 bases, 2 bases remained unmatched. As every portion of the isolated RNA was reverse transcribed, the sequencing read expressed TCRB transcripts. Generated by immunoSEQ multiplex PCR, the TCRdb table keeps only in-frame clones and is missing some. The sample lists under 300,000 clones, around 26% seen once, with 3% to 4% in the top ten. The rearrangement joins TRBV18 to TRBJ2-6; 9 nucleotides align to TRBD1. Material for sequencing was central memory CD4+ T cells from blood. The TCR was taken from a young man in good health. CDR3 DNA: TGTGCCAGCTCACCTACAGGGGGCCCTGGGGCCAACGTCCTGACTTTC. Protein sequence: CASSPTGGPGANVLTF.